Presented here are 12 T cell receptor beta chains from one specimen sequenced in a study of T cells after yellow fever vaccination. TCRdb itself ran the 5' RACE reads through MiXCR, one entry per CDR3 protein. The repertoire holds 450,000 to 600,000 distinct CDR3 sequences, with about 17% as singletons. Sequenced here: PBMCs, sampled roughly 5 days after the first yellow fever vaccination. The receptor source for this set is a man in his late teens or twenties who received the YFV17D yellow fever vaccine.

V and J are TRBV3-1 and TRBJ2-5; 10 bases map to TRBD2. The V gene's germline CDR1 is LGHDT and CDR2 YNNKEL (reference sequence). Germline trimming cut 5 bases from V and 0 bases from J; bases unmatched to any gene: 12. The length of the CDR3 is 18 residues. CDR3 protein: CASSTDGWTSGNQETQYF. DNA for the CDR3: TGTGCCAGCAGCACAGACGGATGGACTAGCGGAAACCAAGAGACCCAGTACTTC.

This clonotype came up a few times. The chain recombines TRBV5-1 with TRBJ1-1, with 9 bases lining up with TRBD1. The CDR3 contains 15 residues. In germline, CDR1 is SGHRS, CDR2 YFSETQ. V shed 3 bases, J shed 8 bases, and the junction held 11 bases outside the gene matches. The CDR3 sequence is CASSWAPGQGDEAFF. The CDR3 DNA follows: TGCGCCAGCAGCTGGGCTCCGGGACAGGGCGACGAAGCTTTCTTT.

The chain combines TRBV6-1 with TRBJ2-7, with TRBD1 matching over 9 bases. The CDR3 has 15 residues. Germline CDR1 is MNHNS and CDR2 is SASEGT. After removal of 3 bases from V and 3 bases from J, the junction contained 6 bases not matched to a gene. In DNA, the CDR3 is TGTGCCAGCAGTGATTGGACAGGGGAGGGCTACGAGCAGTACTTC. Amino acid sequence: CASSDWTGEGYEQYF.

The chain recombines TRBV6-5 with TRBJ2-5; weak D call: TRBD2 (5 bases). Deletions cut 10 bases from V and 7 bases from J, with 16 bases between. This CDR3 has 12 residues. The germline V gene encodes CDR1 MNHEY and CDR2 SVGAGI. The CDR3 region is CAIVKRDGTQYF. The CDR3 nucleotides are TGTGCCATAGTGAAGAGGGATGGGACCCAGTACTTC.

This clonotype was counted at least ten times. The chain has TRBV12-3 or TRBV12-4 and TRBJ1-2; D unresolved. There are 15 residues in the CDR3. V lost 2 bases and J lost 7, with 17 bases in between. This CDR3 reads CASSLRRAIGLGYTF. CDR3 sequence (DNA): TGTGCCAGCAGTTTACGCCGAGCAATCGGTCTTGGCTACACCTTC.

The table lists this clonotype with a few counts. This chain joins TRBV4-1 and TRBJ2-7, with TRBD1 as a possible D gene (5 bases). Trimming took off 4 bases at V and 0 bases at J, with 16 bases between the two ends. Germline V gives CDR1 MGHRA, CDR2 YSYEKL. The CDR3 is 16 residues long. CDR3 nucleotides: TGCGCCAGCAGCCCGCTCGGGCGACAGCCCTCCTACGAGCAGTACTTC. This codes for CASSPLGRQPSYEQYF.

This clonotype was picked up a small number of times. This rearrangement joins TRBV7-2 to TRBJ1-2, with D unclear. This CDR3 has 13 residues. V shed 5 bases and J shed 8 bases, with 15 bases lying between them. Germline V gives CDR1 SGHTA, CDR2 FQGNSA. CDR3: CASSATGSGGYTF. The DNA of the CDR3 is TGTGCCAGCAGCGCCACGGGGAGCGGAGGCTACACCTTC. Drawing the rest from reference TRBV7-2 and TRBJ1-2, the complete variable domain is GAGVSQSPSNKVTEKGKDVELRCDPISGHTALYWYRQSLGQGLEFLIYFQGNSAPDKSGLPSDRFSAERTGGSVSTLTIQRTQQEDSAVYLCASSATGSGGYTFGSGTRLTVV.

In DNA, the CDR3 is TGTGCCAGCAGCTCCGTGCGGGGACTAGTAACGGAGACCCAGTACTTC. Translation: CASSSVRGLVTETQYF. V gene TRBV7-2 combines with J gene TRBJ2-5; 8 bases are a match to TRBD2. V was clipped by 4 bases and J by 5 bases; unmatched bases: 12. The CDR3 contains 16 residues. Germline assignment: CDR1 SGHTA and CDR2 FQGNSA.

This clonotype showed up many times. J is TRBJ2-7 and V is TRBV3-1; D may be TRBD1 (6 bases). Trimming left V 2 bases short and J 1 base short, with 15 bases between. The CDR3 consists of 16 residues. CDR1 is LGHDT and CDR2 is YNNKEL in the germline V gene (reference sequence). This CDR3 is CASSQYNLRGSYEQYF. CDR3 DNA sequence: TGTGCCAGCAGCCAATACAATCTCAGGGGATCCTACGAGCAGTACTTC.

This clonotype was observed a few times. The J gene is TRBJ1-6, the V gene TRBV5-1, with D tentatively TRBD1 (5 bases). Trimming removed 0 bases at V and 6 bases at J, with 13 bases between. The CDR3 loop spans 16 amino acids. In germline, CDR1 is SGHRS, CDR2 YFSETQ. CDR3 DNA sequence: TGCGCCAGCAGCTTGGGGAGGGGAGATTTTAATTCACCCCTCCACTTT. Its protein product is CASSLGRGDFNSPLHF. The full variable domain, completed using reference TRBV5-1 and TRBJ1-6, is KAGVTQTPRYLIKTRGQQVTLSCSPISGHRSVSWYQQTPGQGLQFLFEYFSETQRNKGNFPGRFSGRQFSNSRSEMNVSTLELGDSALYLCASSLGRGDFNSPLHFGNGTRLTVT.

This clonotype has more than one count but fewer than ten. CDR3 sequence reads: CASSHLPGQGYEKLFF. In DNA, the CDR3 is TGCGCCAGCAGCCATCTTCCGGGACAGGGGTATGAAAAACTGTTTTTT. This chain connects TRBV4-1 to TRBJ1-4; 10 nucleotides align to TRBD1. V was clipped by 3 bases and J by 6 bases; unmatched bases: 7. The CDR3 extends over 16 amino acids. Germline CDR1 and CDR2: MGHRA and YSYEKL.

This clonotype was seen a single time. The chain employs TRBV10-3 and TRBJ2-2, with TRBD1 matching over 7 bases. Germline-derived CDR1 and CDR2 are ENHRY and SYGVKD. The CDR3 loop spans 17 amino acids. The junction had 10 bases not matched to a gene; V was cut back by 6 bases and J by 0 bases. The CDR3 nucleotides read TGTGCCATCAGCCGAACCTGGGGGACAGCGAACACCGGGGAGCTGTTTTTT. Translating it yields CAISRTWGTANTGELFF.